These 10 T cell receptor beta chains were sequenced from one sample in a study of Ad26.COV2.S vaccination and SARS-CoV-2 variants. Treatment noted: 15 to 20 received Ad26.COV2.S at low or high dose, single or two shots; five or six received placebo; per-sample allocation not given. Sampling happened 63 days after the first vaccine or placebo injection. The assay was immunoSEQ multiplex PCR, and TCRdb's table has in-frame clones only and misses some. The sample lists 510,000 or so clones; 70% to 90% were seen once. The starting material was peripheral blood, obtained in a trial of Ad26.COV2.S vaccine versus placebo. These receptors were obtained from a person aged 18-60 years who received the Ad26.COV2.S COVID-19 vaccine or a placebo.

This chain connects TRBV19 to TRBJ2-1, with 10 bases aligning to TRBD2. Germline loops: CDR1 LNHDA, CDR2 SQIVND (reference sequence). This CDR3 region has 16 residues. V was pared by 3 bases and J by 5 bases, with 7 bases of the junction left unmatched. In DNA, the CDR3 is TGTGCCAGTAGTATCCATAGCGGGAGGCGGAACAATGAGCAGTTCTTC. Amino acid sequence: CASSIHSGRRNNEQFF.

The chain links TRBV5-1 to TRBJ2-7, with TRBD2 identical over 9 bases. This CDR3 contains 16 residues. V lost 1 base to trimming and J lost 6 bases; unmatched junction nucleotides: 11. Germline V lookup: CDR1 SGHRS, CDR2 YFSETQ. The CDR3 protein is CASSLLVAGVRGEQYF. In nucleotides, the CDR3 is TGCGCCAGCAGCTTGCTGGTAGCGGGGGTCCGGGGCGAGCAGTACTTC.

The genes are TRBV28 and TRBJ1-6; perhaps TRBD1 as D (5 bases). With 5 bases removed from V and 8 bases from J, the gap between germline ends came to 16 bases. The germline CDR1 and CDR2 sequences are MDHEN and SYDVKM. This CDR3 contains 15 residues. This CDR3 is CASSGMMGPYSPLHF. The CDR3 DNA reads TGTGCCAGCAGTGGGATGATGGGACCCTATTCACCCCTCCACTTT.

V gene TRBV25-1 combines with J gene TRBJ2-5; D is ambiguous. CDR3 length: 12 residues. V was cut by 3 bases and J by 1 base, with 3 bases left in between. CDR1 MGHDK and CDR2 SYGVNS come from the germline V gene. The CDR3 coding sequence is TGTGCCAGCAGTGATCTCCAAGAGACCCAGTACTTC. Its protein product is CASSDLQETQYF.

The chain has TRBV5-4 and TRBJ2-5; possibly TRBD2 for D (5 bases). V lost 0 bases and J 0 bases, leaving 18 bases between the germline ends. This CDR3 is 18 amino acids long. CDR1 is SGHNT, CDR2 YYREEE, per germline (reference sequence). The CDR3 bases are TGTGCCAGCAGCTTGGCTGTCGCTAGCAGCCAGTACCAAGAGACCCAGTACTTC. It encodes CASSLAVASSQYQETQYF.

The chain combines TRBV30 with TRBJ1-5; D is unclear. With 3 bases removed from V and 4 bases from J, the gap between germline ends came to 10 bases. Germline loops: CDR1 GTSNPN, CDR2 SVGIG (reference sequence). The CDR3 is 13 residues long. CDR3 DNA: TGTGCCTGGAGGGCCAGTTGGAATCAGCCCCAGCATTTT. It specifies CAWRASWNQPQHF.

V and J are TRBV9 and TRBJ2-3, with 8 bases lining up with TRBD2. The ends lost 1 base at V and 6 bases at J; junction bases unmatched: 4. This CDR3 is built from 14 residues. Germline V gene data show CDR1 as SGDLS and CDR2 as YYNGEE. CDR3 nucleotide sequence: TGTGCCAGCAGCGTATTGCCTAGCGGGGATACGCAGTATTTT. Translating gives CASSVLPSGDTQYF.

This clone was seen more than once but under ten times. This rearrangement joins TRBV28 to TRBJ1-3, with no clear D. The CDR3 consists of 12 residues. Trimming cost V 6 bases and J 9 bases, with 12 bases left between them. Germline assignment: CDR1 MDHEN and CDR2 SYDVKM. CDR3 sequence: CASRDPATTIYF. The CDR3 region has the DNA TGTGCCAGCAGGGACCCTGCGACCACCATATATTTT.

This sequence joins TRBV10-3 and TRBJ1-2; perhaps TRBD1 as D (5 bases). The germline V and J ends were trimmed by 6 bases and 2 bases, with 10 bases remaining between them. CDR1 and CDR2 from the germline V gene are ENHRY and SYGVKD. The CDR3 covers 13 residues. CDR3 DNA: TGTGCCATCAGCCAGGGACCGAACTATGGCTACACCTTC. This sequence encodes CAISQGPNYGYTF.

The CDR3 region is CASSLSAARGRPRAEAFF. CDR3 coding DNA: TGCGCCAGCAGCTTGAGCGCGGCCAGGGGGCGGCCCAGGGCTGAAGCTTTCTTT. The chain employs TRBV5-1 and TRBJ1-1; 8 bases map to TRBD1. The CDR3 runs to 18 residues. CDR1 and CDR2 from the germline V gene are SGHRS and YFSETQ. J was trimmed by 6 bases and V by 1 base; bases with no gene match: 17. Together with reference TRBV5-1 and TRBJ1-1, the CDR3 gives the full variable domain: KAGVTQTPRYLIKTRGQQVTLSCSPISGHRSVSWYQQTPGQGLQFLFEYFSETQRNKGNFPGRFSGRQFSNSRSEMNVSTLELGDSALYLCASSLSAARGRPRAEAFFGQGTRLTVV.